A selection of T cell receptor beta chains follows, all from one sample in a study of beta chain features in type 1 diabetes. The repertoire was sequenced with immunoSEQ multiplex PCR; TCRdb's copy has only in-frame clones and lacks some. Among a few hundred thousand clones, about 24% were seen once, and the ten largest hold around 0.011%. Source material: naive CD4+ T cells from blood. These receptors were taken from a woman in her thirties with type 1 diabetes. CDR3s include the opening cysteine and the closing phenylalanine or tryptophan. D genes are given only for firm matches. The listing skips clone size in some rows; elsewhere it reads once, few, many or a size class.

j_gene: TRBJ2-2
v_gene: TRBV29-1
d_gene: TRBD1
abundance: few
CDR3nt: TGCAGCGTTGAAAGACAGGGAAGCACCGGGGAGCTGTTTTTT
CDR3aa: CSVERQGSTGELFF

j_gene: TRBJ2-7
v_gene: TRBV19
d_gene: TRBD2
abundance: -
CDR3nt: TGTGCCAGTAGTATAAATCGCCTAGCGGGAGGGCACGAGCAGTACTTC
CDR3aa: CASSINRLAGGHEQYF

j_gene: TRBJ2-6
v_gene: TRBV28
d_gene: -
abundance: -
CDR3nt: TGTGCCAGCACCCCCCGCGGAGCCGCGGGGGCCAACGTCCTGACTTTC
CDR3aa: CASTPRGAAGANVLTF

j_gene: TRBJ2-3
v_gene: TRBV29-1
d_gene: TRBD1
abundance: -
CDR3nt: TGCAGCGTTGAAGGGGACAGGGAGACAGATACGCAGTATTTT
CDR3aa: CSVEGDRETDTQYF

j_gene: TRBJ2-3
v_gene: TRBV29-1
d_gene: TRBD1
abundance: few
CDR3nt: TGCAGCGTTAACCGGGACAGGGGCACAGATACGCAGTATTTT
CDR3aa: CSVNRDRGTDTQYF

j_gene: TRBJ2-7
v_gene: TRBV7-9
d_gene: TRBD1
abundance: few
CDR3nt: TGTGCCAGCAGCTCCCCGGGACAGGGCTCGTTTAGAGAGCAGTACTTC
CDR3aa: CASSSPGQGSFREQYF

j_gene: TRBJ2-7
v_gene: TRBV4-1
d_gene: TRBD2
abundance: few
CDR3nt: TGCGCCAGCAGCCGGCAAGGGACTAGCGGGAGTTACGAGCAGTACTTC
CDR3aa: CASSRQGTSGSYEQYF

j_gene: TRBJ1-2
v_gene: TRBV5-4
d_gene: TRBD1
abundance: -
CDR3nt: TGTGCCAGCAGCACGGGACAGGCTGGCTACACCTTC
CDR3aa: CASSTGQAGYTF

j_gene: TRBJ2-7
v_gene: TRBV5-4
d_gene: TRBD1
abundance: -
CDR3nt: TGTGCCAGCAGTGGGACAGGGGAAATCTACGAGCAGTACTTC
CDR3aa: CASSGTGEIYEQYF

j_gene: TRBJ1-2
v_gene: TRBV2
d_gene: -
abundance: -
CDR3nt: TGTGCCAGCAGTGAAGAGGGAGTAGTAGGAGGCTACACCTTC
CDR3aa: CASSEEGVVGGYTF

j_gene: TRBJ2-7
v_gene: TRBV6-5
d_gene: -
abundance: few
CDR3nt: TGTGCCAGCAGTTATCGGACAGATTCCTACGAGCAGTACTTC
CDR3aa: CASSYRTDSYEQYF

j_gene: TRBJ1-1
v_gene: TRBV7-2
d_gene: -
abundance: -
CDR3nt: TGTGCCAGCAGCTCTACAGGGCAGAACACTGAAGCTTTCTTT
CDR3aa: CASSSTGQNTEAFF

j_gene: TRBJ1-2
v_gene: TRBV6-5
d_gene: -
abundance: -
CDR3nt: TGTGCCAGCAGTTACAGGGGATACTATGGCTACACCTTC
CDR3aa: CASSYRGYYGYTF

j_gene: TRBJ2-1
v_gene: TRBV7-2
d_gene: TRBD2
abundance: -
CDR3nt: TGTGCCAGCAGCTGGACTAGCGGGGTTACCTACAATGAGCAGTTCTTC
CDR3aa: CASSWTSGVTYNEQFF

j_gene: TRBJ2-7
v_gene: TRBV4-2
d_gene: -
abundance: -
CDR3nt: TGTGCCAGCAGCCAAGATCTTTCTCCAGTGCAGTACTTC
CDR3aa: CASSQDLSPVQYF

j_gene: TRBJ2-5
v_gene: TRBV11-2
d_gene: TRBD2
abundance: -
CDR3nt: TGTGCCAGCAGCTTCACTAGCGGGGGGGGACAGACCCAGTACTTC
CDR3aa: CASSFTSGGGQTQYF

j_gene: TRBJ2-1
v_gene: TRBV29-1
d_gene: -
abundance: -
CDR3nt: TGCAGCGTTCGGCAGGGATTGTTTAATGAGCAGTTCTTC
CDR3aa: CSVRQGLFNEQFF

j_gene: TRBJ1-5
v_gene: TRBV4-1
d_gene: TRBD1
abundance: -
CDR3nt: TGCGCCAGCAGCCAAGGACTCAGGGGGCGAGGGCAGCCCCAGCATTTT
CDR3aa: CASSQGLRGRGQPQHF